These 26 T cell receptor beta chains were sequenced from one sample in a study of blood T cells in healthy people across ages. Primed by a sample-barcoded 5' primer and a J-beta primer mix, a second PCR proceeded for about 6 to 11 cycles. TCRdb independently ran MiXCR on the 5' RACE reads; one entry per CDR3 protein. Of about 1.4 million distinct CDR3 sequences listed, roughly 59% are singletons. Material: blood. The receptor set was obtained from a man aged 18 to 30 in good health.

This clonotype was seen more than once but under ten times. The chain joins TRBV6-2 or TRBV6-3 to TRBJ2-6, with D hard to call. V was cut by 8 bases and J by 0 bases, with 5 bases left in between. This CDR3 is 13 amino acids long. Germline lookup yields CDR1 MNHEY and CDR2 SVGEGT. CDR3 DNA: TGTGCCAGCGGAATCTCTGGGGCCAACGTCCTGACTTTC. Translating it yields CASGISGANVLTF.

This chain uses TRBV14 with TRBJ2-1; D ambiguous. V dropped 5 bases and J dropped 7 bases, with 9 bases sitting between them. CDR1 is SGHDN and CDR2 is FVKESK in the germline V gene. The CDR3 is 12 amino acids. CDR3: CASSGWRNEQFF. The CDR3 region has the DNA TGTGCCAGCAGCGGGTGGCGGAATGAGCAGTTCTTC.

The rearrangement uses TRBV20-1 and TRBJ2-1, with TRBD2 matching over 9 bases. With 0 bases clipped from V and 8 bases from J, the junction kept 8 bases outside the gene matches. This CDR3 has 15 amino acids. The germline gives CDR1 DFQATT, CDR2 SNEGSKA (reference sequence). The CDR3 here is CSARDGAGGPHEQFF. The CDR3 DNA reads as TGCAGTGCTAGAGATGGGGCGGGAGGGCCTCATGAGCAGTTCTTC.

In nucleotides, the CDR3 is TGTGCCAGCAGCCAAGAGAGGTACTACAATGAGCAGTTCTTC. Its protein product is CASSQERYYNEQFF. The chain couples TRBV3-1 to TRBJ2-1; D is undetermined. The CDR3 length is 14 residues. V lost 0 bases and J 3 bases, leaving 6 bases between the germline ends. Germline loops: CDR1 LGHDT, CDR2 YNNKEL (reference sequence).

The chain is built from TRBV15 and TRBJ1-1; D remains ambiguous. Per germline, CDR1 LNHNV and CDR2 YYDKDF (reference sequence). The CDR3 spans 14 residues. Trimming shortened V by 4 bases and J by 1 base, and 10 bases separated the two germline ends. CDR3 loop: CATSKRVQNTEAFF. In DNA form, the CDR3 reads TGTGCCACCAGCAAGAGAGTCCAGAACACTGAAGCTTTCTTT.

The chain uses TRBV15 and TRBJ2-4; D not certain. The CDR3 consists of 14 residues. V was cut by 3 bases and J by 2 bases, with 8 bases left in between. Germline V gene data show CDR1 as LNHNV and CDR2 as YYDKDF (reference sequence). This chain's CDR3 is CATSSLQPKNIQYF. The DNA of the CDR3 is TGTGCCACCAGCAGCCTGCAGCCCAAAAACATTCAGTACTTC.

The chain has TRBV6-5 and TRBJ2-3; D possibly uses TRBD1 or TRBD2 (5 bases each). Between the trimmed V and J ends, which lost 2 bases and 2 bases, there was a span of 14 bases. This CDR3 contains 16 residues. In germline, CDR1 is MNHEY, CDR2 SVGAGI. CDR3 residues: CASSYALGENTDTQYF. CDR3 DNA sequence: TGTGCCAGCAGTTACGCATTGGGGGAGAACACAGATACGCAGTATTTT.

The gene calls are TRBV29-1 and TRBJ2-1, with D perhaps matching TRBD1 or TRBD2 (5 bases each). V was cut by 8 bases and J by 5 bases, with 34 bases left in between. Germline loops: CDR1 SQVTM, CDR2 ANQGSEA. This CDR3 has 19 residues. This CDR3 reads CSPVGPGRWGEGRNNEQFF. CDR3 nucleotides: TGCAGCCCCGTGGGGCCGGGACGGTGGGGAGAAGGGCGAAACAATGAGCAGTTCTTC.

The V and J genes are TRBV7-2 and TRBJ2-3, with 10 positions matching TRBD2. The CDR3 runs to 16 residues. The J segment lost 1 base and the V segment lost 5 bases, leaving 6 bases of the junction unmatched. CDR1 and CDR2 from the germline V gene are SGHTA and FQGNSA. The CDR3 reads CASSPIAGGRTDTQYF. In DNA, the CDR3 is TGTGCCAGCAGCCCAATAGCGGGGGGACGCACAGATACGCAGTATTTT.

The V and J genes are TRBV6-2 or TRBV6-3 and TRBJ2-1; 14 bases fit TRBD2. The V segment lost 4 bases and the J segment 12 bases; nucleotides outside the gene matches: 11. CDR1 and CDR2 (germline): MNHEY, SVGEGT. The CDR3 extends over 16 amino acids. The CDR3 loop is CASSLQTSGRALGQFF. As DNA, the CDR3 is TGTGCCAGCAGTTTACAGACTAGCGGGAGGGCCTTGGGGCAGTTCTTC.

The V and J genes are TRBV14 and TRBJ2-6; D is unclear. CDR1 SGHDN and CDR2 FVKESK come from the germline V gene. The V and J ends lost 1 base and 0 bases respectively, with 7 bases between them. There are 16 residues in the CDR3. The CDR3 sequence is CASSQVQFSGANVLTF. Written as DNA, the CDR3 is TGTGCCAGCAGCCAAGTGCAATTCTCTGGGGCCAACGTCCTGACTTTC. Full variable domain (remainder filled in from reference TRBV14 and TRBJ2-6): EAGVTQFPSHSVIEKGQTVTLRCDPISGHDNLYWYRRVMGKEIKFLLHFVKESKQDESGMPNNRFLAERTGGTYSTLKVQPAELEDSGVYFCASSQVQFSGANVLTFGAGSRLTVL.

The chain combines TRBV20-1 with TRBJ2-1; TRBD2 agrees at 7 bases. The germline V gene has CDR1 DFQATT and CDR2 SNEGSKA (reference sequence). The CDR3 has 14 amino acids. The ends lost 6 bases at V and 4 bases at J; junction bases unmatched: 9. CDR3 in DNA: TGCAGTGCCAGTGGGACTAATCTATACAATGAGCAGTTCTTC. This encodes CSASGTNLYNEQFF.

This clonotype was recorded once. V is TRBV24-1 and J is TRBJ2-2; weak D call: TRBD1 (7 bases). This CDR3 contains 14 residues. CDR1 is KGHDR, CDR2 SFDVKD, per germline. V was trimmed by 8 bases and J by 6 bases, leaving 15 bases between them. The CDR3 DNA reads as TGTGCCACCACAGACAGGGAGGTCCCCGGGGAGCTGTTTTTT. It is translated as CATTDREVPGELFF.

The rearrangement links TRBV9 to TRBJ2-4, with a weak D call TRBD1 (5 bases). The CDR3 spans 15 residues. V was shortened by 3 bases and J by 9 bases, with 19 bases between the two germline ends. Per the germline V gene, CDR1 is SGDLS and CDR2 is YYNGEE. The CDR3 nucleotides are TGTGCCAGCAGCGGCGGTAGGGGCTCCGGTGGCATTCAGTACTTC. Residues: CASSGGRGSGGIQYF. The variable domain in full, with the rest retrieved from reference TRBV9 and TRBJ2-4, is DSGVTQTPKHLITATGQRVTLRCSPRSGDLSVYWYQQSLDQGLQFLIQYYNGEERAKGNILERFSAQQFPDLHSELNLSSLELGDSALYFCASSGGRGSGGIQYFGAGTRLSVL.

V and J are TRBV4-3 and TRBJ1-2, with 7 bases fitting TRBD1. The germline V gene encodes CDR1 LGHNA and CDR2 YSLEER. V lost 0 bases, J lost 7 bases, and 11 bases stayed unmatched. The CDR3 totals 16 residues. In DNA form, the CDR3 reads TGCGCCAGCAGCCAAGATAACACTCCAGGGGGAAGTGGCTACACCTTC. Translated: CASSQDNTPGGSGYTF.

Notes on this clonotype: One junction end disagrees with the germline gene, perhaps due to a read error. J is TRBJ1-4 and V is TRBV7-2, with 8 bases fitting TRBD1. The CDR3 loop spans 14 amino acids. In germline, CDR1 is SGHTA, CDR2 FQGNSA. CDR3 DNA: TGTGCCAGCAGTCGGACAGGGCTTAATGATAAACTGTTTTTT. It is translated as CASSRTGLNDKLFF. Full variable domain (missing parts from reference TRBV7-2 and TRBJ1-4): GAGVSQSPSNKVTEKGKDVELRCDPISGHTALYWYRQSLGQGLEFLIYFQGNSAPDKSGLPSDRFSAERTGGSVSTLTIQRTQQEDSAVYLCASSRTGLNDKLFFGSGTQLSVL.

This clonotype was seen just once. The gene calls are TRBV6-6 and TRBJ1-4; D remains unclear. CDR1 is MNHNY and CDR2 is SVGAGI in the germline V gene (reference sequence). Trimming left V 3 bases short and J 4 bases short, with 9 bases between. The CDR3 covers 14 residues. The CDR3 DNA follows: TGTGCCAGCAGTTATTTGGGATATAATGAAAAACTGTTTTTT. Its protein product is CASSYLGYNEKLFF.

The chain carries TRBV7-2 and TRBJ1-6, with TRBD1 as a possible D gene (6 bases). Germline values: CDR1 SGHTA, CDR2 FQGNSA. Trimming removed 3 bases at V and 14 bases at J, with 17 bases between. This CDR3 has 14 amino acids. This CDR3 is CASSLDSLTSTLHF. DNA of the CDR3: TGTGCCAGCAGCTTGGACAGCCTGACTTCCACCCTCCACTTT.

V usage is TRBV29-1 and J usage is TRBJ2-1, with a tentative D call TRBD2 (5 bases). Between the trimmed V and J ends, which lost 6 bases and 9 bases, there was a span of 15 bases. The CDR3 is made up of 12 amino acids. Germline V gene data show CDR1 as SQVTM and CDR2 as ANQGSEA. CDR3 sequence reads: CSVVPGGGEQFF. CDR3 nucleotide sequence: TGCAGCGTAGTACCTGGAGGAGGTGAGCAGTTCTTC.

The chain links TRBV7-9 to TRBJ2-6; D not resolved. Between the trimmed V and J ends, which lost 6 bases and 0 bases, there was a span of 18 bases. The CDR3 consists of 18 residues. Germline-derived CDR1 and CDR2 are SEHNR and FQNEAQ (reference sequence). The CDR3 reads CASRHLGSRISGANVLTF. The CDR3, as DNA: TGTGCCAGCAGACACCTCGGCAGTAGAATCTCTGGGGCCAACGTCCTGACTTTC.

The chain employs TRBV29-1 and TRBJ2-1, with D maybe TRBD1 (5 bases). Germline CDR1 is SQVTM and CDR2 is ANQGSEA. There are 12 residues in the CDR3. The ends were cut back, 2 bases at V and 4 bases at J, with 6 bases in the middle. Here the CDR3 DNA reads TGCAGCGTTGAAAAGGGGTACAATGAGCAGTTCTTC. It codes for CSVEKGYNEQFF.

The chain is built from TRBV27 and TRBJ1-5; D gene unclear. Germline CDR1 MNHEY, CDR2 SMNVEV (reference sequence). V was cut by 5 bases and J by 0 bases, with 11 bases left in between. The CDR3 extends over 15 amino acids. The CDR3 protein is CASSTGEYSNQPQHF. Written as DNA, the CDR3 is TGTGCCAGCAGTACGGGAGAGTATAGCAATCAGCCCCAGCATTTT.

CDR3 coding DNA: TGTGCCAGCAGCTCGAGGCTGAGGGAAAGCACAGATACGCAGTATTTT. It encodes CASSSRLRESTDTQYF. The chain carries TRBV7-6 and TRBJ2-3; a weak D match, TRBD2 (5 bases). Germline V lookup: CDR1 SGHVS, CDR2 FNYEAQ. The length of the CDR3 is 16 residues. Trimming shortened V by 4 bases and J by 0 bases, and 14 bases separated the two germline ends.

The chain couples TRBV3-1 to TRBJ2-1; possible D gene TRBD1, 6 bases. This CDR3 contains 14 residues. Trimming removed 4 bases from V and 5 bases from J, with 12 bases in between. Looked up from germline, CDR1 is LGHDT and CDR2 is YNNKEL (reference sequence). CDR3 in DNA: TGTGCCAGCAGCCCCGGGACATCTAACAATGAGCAGTTCTTC. Encoded protein: CASSPGTSNNEQFF.

This clonotype has just a few counts. V is TRBV9 and J is TRBJ1-2; no clear D. V gave up 0 bases and J gave up 8 bases, with 11 bases separating them. This CDR3 comprises 13 residues. Per germline, CDR1 SGDLS and CDR2 YYNGEE. In nucleotides, the CDR3 is TGTGCCAGCAGCGTAGACACACTCAGGGGCTACACCTTC. It yields the protein CASSVDTLRGYTF.

This sequence joins TRBV29-1 and TRBJ2-1; 7 bases line up with TRBD2. V lost 7 bases to trimming and J lost 4 bases; unmatched junction nucleotides: 4. Germline assignment: CDR1 SQVTM and CDR2 ANQGSEA. The CDR3 contains 12 residues. CDR3 loop: CSGWGGYNEQFF. The CDR3 DNA sequence: TGCAGCGGTTGGGGAGGGTACAATGAGCAGTTCTTC.